What follows are 18 T cell receptor beta chains derived from one specimen sequenced in a study of blood T cell repertoires in COVID-19. TCRdb keeps only in-frame clones here, not all; method: immunoSEQ multiplex PCR. The sample gives about 520,000 clones, approximately 85% of which show up once; approximately 3% is in the top ten. The sample taken for sequencing was peripheral blood. These receptors were obtained from a human donor in a cohort sampled during active COVID-19.

The CDR3 region is CATAARENTGELFF. The CDR3 coding sequence is TGTGCCACCGCGGCCCGGGAGAACACCGGGGAGCTGTTTTTT. V and J are TRBV6-6 and TRBJ2-2; a weak D match, TRBD2 (5 bases). The germline gives CDR1 MNHNY, CDR2 SVGAGI (reference sequence). Trimming left V 10 bases short and J 1 base short, with 13 bases between. The CDR3 extends over 14 amino acids.

The V gene is TRBV10-1, the J gene TRBJ2-7, with 8 positions matching TRBD1. This CDR3 is 17 amino acids long. Germline trimming cut 3 bases from V and 4 bases from J; bases unmatched to any gene: 14. Germline V lookup: CDR1 WNHNN, CDR2 SYGVQD (reference sequence). The CDR3 DNA is TGCGCCAGCAGTGAAGGGTCGTCGGACAGGGAAGGATACGAGCAGTACTTC. Protein: CASSEGSSDREGYEQYF.

The genes are TRBV2 and TRBJ1-2; D gene uncertain. V lost 7 bases, J lost 6 bases, and 12 bases lay in between. The CDR3 consists of 12 residues. The germline gives CDR1 SNHLY, CDR2 FYNNEI. CDR3 in amino acids: CASNLGSDGYTF. The CDR3 region has the DNA TGTGCCAGCAACCTAGGGAGTGATGGCTACACCTTC.

The rearrangement links TRBV5-6 to TRBJ1-1; D is unclear. V lost 1 base and J lost 3, with 10 bases in between. There are 14 residues in the CDR3. The germline V gene has CDR1 SGHDT and CDR2 YYEEEE. CDR3 loop: CASSLQRVHTEAFF. For the CDR3, the DNA is TGTGCCAGCAGCTTGCAGCGGGTTCACACTGAAGCTTTCTTT.

As regards this clone: A junction end diverges from the germline sequence, so it may reflect a read error. The gene calls are TRBV7-9 and TRBJ2-1, with D tentatively TRBD2 (6 bases). The germline V gene has CDR1 SEHNR and CDR2 FQNEAQ (reference sequence). This CDR3 is 11 amino acids long. CDR3 coding DNA: TGTGCCAGCAGCGTAGCGGAGAAGCAGTTCTTC. It yields the protein CASSVAEKQFF. Full variable domain (outside the CDR3, taken from reference TRBV7-9 and TRBJ2-1): DTGVSQNPRHKITKRGQNVTFRCDPISEHNRLYWYRQTLGQGPEFLTYFQNEAQLEKSRLLSDRFSAERPKGSFSTLEIQRTEQGDSAMYLCASSVAEKQFFGPGTRLTVL.

The V gene is TRBV12-3 or TRBV12-4, the J gene TRBJ2-1, with TRBD1 matching 7 bases. This CDR3 has 12 amino acids. After removal of 0 bases from V and 12 bases from J, the junction contained 2 bases not matched to a gene. CDR3 coding DNA: TGTGCCAGCAGTTTAGCGGCAGGGGGGCAGTTCTTC. As protein: CASSLAAGGQFF.

The chain joins TRBV4-2 to TRBJ2-3; 10 bases fit TRBD2. V dropped 5 bases and J dropped 1; count of bases not matched to a gene: 9. The CDR3 consists of 17 residues. Looked up from germline, CDR1 is LGHNA and CDR2 is YNFKEQ. DNA of the CDR3: TGTGCCAGCAGCTCCTTAACCGGGACTAGCGGCACAGATACGCAGTATTTT. This gives the protein CASSSLTGTSGTDTQYF.

This clone turned up a few times. The V and J genes are TRBV28 and TRBJ1-2; 9 bases are a match to TRBD1. V shed 6 bases, J shed 7 bases, and the junction held 12 bases outside the gene matches. CDR1 is MDHEN and CDR2 is SYDVKM in the germline V gene. The CDR3 covers 15 residues. The CDR3: CASSVGTGWVGGYTF. CDR3 bases: TGTGCCAGCAGCGTCGGGACAGGGTGGGTCGGTGGCTACACCTTC.

Of note for this clone: This CDR3 is also generated by other DNA sequences in the sample. The chain uses TRBV5-1 and TRBJ2-6, with no clear D. This CDR3 is built from 15 residues. Trimming pared 1 base from V and 0 bases from J, leaving 5 bases between. CDR1 and CDR2 from the germline V gene are SGHRS and YFSETQ. The CDR3 DNA follows: TGCGCCAGCAGCTTGTTTCTCTCTGGGGCCAACGTCCTGACTTTC. Its protein is CASSLFLSGANVLTF.

J is TRBJ2-5 and V is TRBV9; no firm D call. Trimming took 3 bases from V and 5 from J, leaving 8 bases between them. The CDR3 sequence is 12 residues long. Looked up from germline, CDR1 is SGDLS and CDR2 is YYNGEE. The CDR3 sequence: CASSDPRETQYF. CDR3 DNA: TGTGCCAGCAGCGACCCCCGGGAGACCCAGTACTTC. The full variable domain, its missing parts supplied by reference TRBV9 and TRBJ2-5, is DSGVTQTPKHLITATGQRVTLRCSPRSGDLSVYWYQQSLDQGLQFLIQYYNGEERAKGNILERFSAQQFPDLHSELNLSSLELGDSALYFCASSDPRETQYFGPGTRLLVL.

The J gene is TRBJ2-3, the V gene TRBV5-1; 10 bases are a match to TRBD1. J gave up 1 base and V 4 bases, and 3 bases lay outside the gene matches. The CDR3 is made up of 15 amino acids. The germline V gene has CDR1 SGHRS and CDR2 YFSETQ. The DNA of the CDR3 is TGCGCCAGCAGCGTTGGGACAGGGGGCACAGATACGCAGTATTTT. Amino acids: CASSVGTGGTDTQYF.

Concerning this clone itself: Mismatch with germline at one junction end may stem from a read error. The chain uses TRBV5-1 and TRBJ2-7, with D tentatively TRBD1 (5 bases). This CDR3 comprises 13 residues. Per germline, CDR1 SGHRS and CDR2 YFSETQ. The CDR3 is CASSLGQGGERYF. CDR3 nucleotides: TGCGCCAGCAGCTTGGGTCAGGGCGGCGAGCGGTACTTC.

This chain joins TRBV10-1 and TRBJ2-3; D possibly corresponds to TRBD1 (5 bases). Germline V lookup: CDR1 WNHNN, CDR2 SYGVQD (reference sequence). Trimming removed 3 bases at V and 4 bases at J, with 8 bases between. The CDR3 consists of 13 residues. The CDR3 sequence is CASSEGVSDTQYF. The CDR3 DNA reads TGCGCCAGCAGTGAAGGGGTTTCAGATACGCAGTATTTT.

This clone was counted between two and nine times. The J gene is TRBJ1-5, the V gene TRBV30; 10 bases agree with TRBD1. From germline, CDR1 is GTSNPN and CDR2 SVGIG (reference sequence). The CDR3 runs 15 residues. Trimming cost V 5 bases and J 1 base; bases outside gene matches: 5. CDR3 coding DNA: TGTGCCTGGGGGACAGGGGCTTCGAGCAATCAGCCCCAGCATTTT. As protein: CAWGTGASSNQPQHF.

The rearrangement uses TRBV9 and TRBJ1-2, with D possibly TRBD1 on 5 matching bases. The CDR3 loop spans 17 amino acids. In germline, CDR1 is SGDLS, CDR2 YYNGEE. Trimming removed 0 bases from V and 4 bases from J, with 19 bases in between. The CDR3 protein is CASSVVGLRGGRYGYTF. The CDR3 nucleotides read TGTGCCAGCAGCGTAGTCGGGTTGCGGGGGGGTCGCTATGGCTACACCTTC.

The chain has TRBV18 and TRBJ2-1, with no clear D. V lost 3 bases to trimming and J lost 2 bases, with 14 bases between them. CDR3 length equals 16 residues. Germline V lookup: CDR1 KGHSH, CDR2 LQKENI. The CDR3 here is CASSPGYYPPYNEQFF. As DNA, the CDR3 is TGTGCCAGCTCACCCGGGTACTACCCACCCTACAATGAGCAGTTCTTC. Looking up the rest from reference TRBV18 and TRBJ2-1 gives the full variable domain: NAGVMQNPRHLVRRRGQEARLRCSPMKGHSHVYWYRQLPEEGLKFMVYLQKENIIDESGMPKERFSAEFPKEGPSILRIQQVVRGDSAAYFCASSPGYYPPYNEQFFGPGTRLTVL.

The chain is built from TRBV14 and TRBJ2-3; 7 bases are a match to TRBD2. With 0 bases clipped from V and 0 bases from J, the junction kept 6 bases outside the gene matches. The CDR3 has 17 residues. Germline V CDR1 and CDR2: SGHDN, FVKESK. DNA of the CDR3: TGTGCCAGCAGCCAAGATCTGAGCGGGGTTAGCACAGATACGCAGTATTTT. Protein product: CASSQDLSGVSTDTQYF.

The rearrangement uses TRBV29-1 and TRBJ2-2; TRBD1 matches at 8 bases. CDR3 length: 13 residues. V shed 7 bases, J shed 6 bases, and the junction held 7 bases outside the gene matches. Germline loops: CDR1 SQVTM, CDR2 ANQGSEA. CDR3 amino acids: CSALPTGAGELFF. The CDR3 nucleotides are TGCAGCGCCCTTCCGACAGGGGCCGGGGAGCTGTTTTTT.